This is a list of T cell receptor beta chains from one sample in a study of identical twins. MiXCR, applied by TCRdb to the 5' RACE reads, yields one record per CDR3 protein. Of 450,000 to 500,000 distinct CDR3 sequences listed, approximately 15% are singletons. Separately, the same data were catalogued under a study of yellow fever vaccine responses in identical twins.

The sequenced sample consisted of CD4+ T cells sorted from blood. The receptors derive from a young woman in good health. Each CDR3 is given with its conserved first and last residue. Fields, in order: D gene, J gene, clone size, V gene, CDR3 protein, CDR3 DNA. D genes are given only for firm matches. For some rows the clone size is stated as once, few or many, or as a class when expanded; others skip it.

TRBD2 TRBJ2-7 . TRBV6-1 CASSPILAATEQYF TGTGCCAGCAGTCCTATTCTAGCGGCTACGGAGCAGTACTTC
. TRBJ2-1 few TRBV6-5 CASSSPSFKGQRRNEQFF TGTGCCAGCAGTTCCCCCTCTTTTAAAGGGCAGAGGAGGAATGAGCAGTTCTTC
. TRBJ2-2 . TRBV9 CASSVEGFYTGELFF TGTGCCAGCAGCGTAGAAGGATTCTACACCGGGGAGCTGTTTTTT
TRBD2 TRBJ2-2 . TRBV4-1 CASSSRTSGEAANTGELFF TGCGCCAGCAGCTCACGGACTAGCGGGGAGGCCGCGAACACCGGGGAGCTGTTTTTT
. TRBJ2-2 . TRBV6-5 CASSYRLDTGELFF TGTGCCAGCAGTTACAGACTAGACACCGGGGAGCTGTTTTTT
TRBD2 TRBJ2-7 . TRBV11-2 CASSLDLAASSYEQYF TGTGCCAGCAGCTTAGACCTAGCGGCAAGCTCCTACGAGCAGTACTTC
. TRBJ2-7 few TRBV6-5 CASSYGREQYF TGTGCCAGCAGTTACGGCAGGGAGCAGTACTTC
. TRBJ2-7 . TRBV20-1 CSASGTGIYEQYF TGCAGTGCTTCCGGGACGGGTATCTACGAGCAGTACTTC
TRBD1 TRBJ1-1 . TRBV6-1 CASRGQGVGTEAFF TGTGCCAGCAGGGGGCAGGGGGTGGGTACTGAAGCTTTCTTT
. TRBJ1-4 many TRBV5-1 CASSLWGQENEKLFF TGCGCCAGCAGCCTCTGGGGGCAGGAGAATGAAAAACTGTTTTTT
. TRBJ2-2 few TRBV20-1 CSARTASPYTGELFF TGCAGTGCTAGAACGGCTAGCCCATACACCGGGGAGCTGTTTTTT
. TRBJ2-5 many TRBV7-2 CASSLIGGQETQYF TGTGCCAGCAGCTTAATAGGGGGCCAAGAGACCCAGTACTTC
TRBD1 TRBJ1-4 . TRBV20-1 CSARQRQGEKEKLFF TGCAGTGCTAGACAACGACAGGGGGAGAAAGAAAAACTGTTTTTT
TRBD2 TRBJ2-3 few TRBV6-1 CASSGRLAGGTDTQYF TGTGCCAGCAGTGGGCGACTAGCGGGGGGGACAGATACGCAGTATTTT
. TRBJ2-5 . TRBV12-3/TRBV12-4 CASSRRSSQETQYF TGTGCCAGCAGCCGGCGGAGTAGTCAAGAGACCCAGTACTTC
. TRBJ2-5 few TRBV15 CATSSWDTKGTQYF TGTGCCACCAGCAGCTGGGACACGAAAGGGACCCAGTACTTC
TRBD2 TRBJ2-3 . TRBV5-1 CASSLRAAGGSTDTQYF TGCGCCAGCAGCTTGAGGGCAGCGGGGGGGTCCACAGATACGCAGTATTTT
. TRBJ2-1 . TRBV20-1 CSARDRVASYNEQFF TGCAGTGCTAGAGATCGGGTAGCCTCCTACAATGAGCAGTTCTTC
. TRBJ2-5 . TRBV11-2 CASSLWVRETQYF TGTGCCAGCAGCTTGTGGGTGAGAGAGACCCAGTACTTC
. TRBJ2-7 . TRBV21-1 CASHNSFEQYF TGTGCCAGCCATAACTCTTTCGAGCAGTACTTC
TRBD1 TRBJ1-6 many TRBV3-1 CASSRTGEENSPLHF TGTGCCAGCAGCCGGACAGGGGAGGAGAATTCACCCCTCCACTTT
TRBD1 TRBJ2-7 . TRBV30 CAWTVKQGQQYF TGTGCCTGGACCGTAAAACAGGGGCAGCAGTACTTC
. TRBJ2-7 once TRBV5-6 CASSQTGARGEQYF TGTGCCAGCAGCCAGACGGGGGCGCGCGGCGAGCAGTACTTC
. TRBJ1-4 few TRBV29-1 CSVEDPQGEKLFF TGCAGCGTAGAAGATCCGCAGGGCGAAAAACTGTTTTTT
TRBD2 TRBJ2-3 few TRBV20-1 CSASTLAGDADTQYF TGCAGTGCTAGCACTCTAGCGGGAGACGCAGATACGCAGTATTTT
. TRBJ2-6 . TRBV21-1 CASSKTGTGESGANVLTF TGTGCCAGCAGCAAAACCGGGACAGGGGAATCTGGGGCCAACGTCCTGACTTTC
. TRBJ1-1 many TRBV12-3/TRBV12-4 CASSFRQDTEAFF TGTGCCAGCAGTTTCCGACAGGACACTGAAGCTTTCTTT
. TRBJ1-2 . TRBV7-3 CASSLYSLYGYTF TGTGCCAGCAGCTTATACAGCCTCTATGGCTACACCTTC
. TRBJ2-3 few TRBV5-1 CASSLEGQGYTDTQYF TGCGCCAGCAGCTTGGAAGGGCAGGGATATACAGATACGCAGTATTTT
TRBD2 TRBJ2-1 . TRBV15 CATSRDLAGNEQFF TGTGCCACCAGCAGAGATTTAGCGGGGAATGAGCAGTTCTTC
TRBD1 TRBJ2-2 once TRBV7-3 CASSPTAGTANTGELFF TGTGCCAGCAGCCCGACAGCCGGGACAGCGAACACCGGGGAGCTGTTTTTT
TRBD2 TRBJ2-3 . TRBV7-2 CASSRTSSSTDTQYF TGTGCCAGCAGCCGGACTAGCTCTAGCACAGATACGCAGTATTTT
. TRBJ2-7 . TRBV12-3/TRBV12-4 CASRYGRRYEQYF TGTGCCAGCAGATACGGACGGCGCTACGAGCAGTACTTC
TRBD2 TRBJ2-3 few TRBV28 CASSQLAGLHTDTQYF TGTGCCAGCAGCCAACTAGCGGGACTACACACAGATACGCAGTATTTT
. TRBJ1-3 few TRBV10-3 CAVWAGSGNTIYF TGTGCCGTTTGGGCAGGCTCTGGAAACACCATATATTTT
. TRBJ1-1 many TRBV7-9 CASRKTQNTEAFF TGTGCCAGCAGAAAGACACAGAACACTGAAGCTTTCTTT
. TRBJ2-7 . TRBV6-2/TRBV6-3 CASSYPGVLRDYEQYF TGTGCCAGCAGTTACCCTGGGGTCCTCCGGGACTACGAGCAGTACTTC
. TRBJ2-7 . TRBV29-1 CSVEYSGEQYF TGCAGCGTTGAATATAGCGGCGAGCAGTACTTC
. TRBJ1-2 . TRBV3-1 CASSQARTSPGYTF TGTGCCAGCAGCCAGGCCCGTACCTCCCCTGGCTACACCTTC
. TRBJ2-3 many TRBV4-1 CASGFLSDTQYF TGCGCCAGCGGATTTCTCTCAGATACGCAGTATTTT
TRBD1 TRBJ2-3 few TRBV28 CASIPPGQGAEDTQYF TGTGCCAGCATACCCCCAGGACAGGGGGCTGAAGATACGCAGTATTTT
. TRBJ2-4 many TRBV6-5 CASSYGGAKNIQYF TGTGCCAGCAGTTACGGGGGGGCCAAAAACATTCAGTACTTC
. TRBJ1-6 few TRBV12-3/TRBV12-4 CASSGIGRDNSPLHF TGTGCCAGCAGTGGGATCGGACGGGATAATTCACCCCTCCACTTT
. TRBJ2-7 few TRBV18 CASSPSVSGISYEQYF TGTGCCAGCTCACCCTCGGTAAGCGGTATCTCCTACGAGCAGTACTTC
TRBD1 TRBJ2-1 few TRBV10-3 CAISGIDRVVVYNEQFF TGTGCCATCAGTGGAATAGACAGGGTCGTCGTTTACAATGAGCAGTTCTTC
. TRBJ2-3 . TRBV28 CASSLLGARAADTQYF TGTGCCAGCAGCCTTTTAGGGGCTAGAGCGGCAGATACGCAGTATTTT
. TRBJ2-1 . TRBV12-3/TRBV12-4 CASSLTPPPAAEQFF TGTGCCAGCAGTTTAACCCCCCCCCCCGCCGCGGAGCAGTTCTTC
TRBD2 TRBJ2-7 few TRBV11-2 CASSSLSGRAGRNPYEQYF TGTGCCAGCAGCTCTTTAAGCGGGAGGGCGGGCCGGAACCCCTACGAGCAGTACTTC